This TCR beta chain is drawn from a study of cytomegalovirus exposure and HLA in healthy donors. This CDR3 is 15 amino acids long. The V and J ends lost 0 bases and 1 base respectively, with 9 bases between them. CDR1 is MGHRA, CDR2 YSYEKL, per germline. Regarding donors, all were healthy bone marrow donors. Amplification used 60 Vbeta primers and 13 Jbeta primers. Clones were sequenced by immunoSEQ multiplex PCR, and TCRdb holds only the in-frame ones, with some missing. Of around 100,000 clones detected, approximately 80% appear once; the ten largest clones hold 1.5% to 2%. V gene TRBV4-1 combines with J gene TRBJ2-5; perhaps TRBD2 as D (5 bases). This sequence originates from a woman in her 40s in good health and CMV-seronegative. The sample was PBMCs. DNA of the CDR3: TGCGCCAGCAGCCAAGAACGGCGGGCCCAAGAGACCCAGTACTTC. Translation gives CASSQERRAQETQYF.